The next 7 T cell receptor beta chains were all read from a single sample in a study of chemoradiotherapy in HPV16-positive cancers. Measured with immunoSEQ multiplex PCR; TCRdb has only the in-frame clones, and not every one. The sample has approximately 19,000 clones; approximately 83% are singletons. Sequenced material: blood, taken from a patient who underwent chemoradiotherapy. Source of these receptors: a human donor with HPV-associated anogenital cancer.

The chain couples TRBV6-1 to TRBJ1-6; 7 nucleotides line up with TRBD1. The germline CDR1 and CDR2 sequences are MNHNS and SASEGT. The CDR3 spans 15 residues. With 5 bases clipped from V and 4 bases from J, the junction kept 5 bases outside the gene matches. CDR3 bases: TGTGCCAGCAGTCGGGACAGACGGTATAATTCACCCCTCCACTTT. It is translated as CASSRDRRYNSPLHF.

This clone showed up just once. The V and J genes are TRBV30 and TRBJ2-3; the match to TRBD2 covers 14 bases. The V gene end was trimmed by 3 bases and the J gene end by 8 bases; junction bases not matched to a gene: 10. There are 16 residues in the CDR3. Germline CDR1 GTSNPN, CDR2 SVGIG (reference sequence). The CDR3 loop reads CAWSFGTSGSLGTQYF. The CDR3 DNA is TGTGCCTGGAGCTTCGGGACTAGCGGGAGTTTGGGTACGCAGTATTTT.

CDR3 sequence reads: CASSSPGTPGSEQYF. As DNA, the CDR3 is TGTGCCAGCAGCTCGCCGGGGACCCCTGGTTCCGAGCAGTACTTC. The genes are TRBV7-2 and TRBJ2-7, with D perhaps matching TRBD1 or TRBD2 (5 bases each). Germline V gene data show CDR1 as SGHTA and CDR2 as FQGNSA. The CDR3 is 15 amino acids. The V and J ends lost 4 bases and 6 bases respectively, with 19 bases between them.

This sequence joins TRBV10-1 and TRBJ2-3; D is perhaps TRBD2 (7 bases). V lost 2 bases and J 2 bases, leaving 11 bases between the germline ends. From germline, CDR1 is WNHNN and CDR2 SYGVQD (reference sequence). This CDR3 contains 15 residues. The CDR3 DNA follows: TGCGCCAGCAGTGAGGGGAGGGGACACACAGATACGCAGTATTTT. This codes for CASSEGRGHTDTQYF.

This clone is medium-sized in the sample. The chain couples TRBV6-1 to TRBJ2-3; D possibly corresponds to TRBD2 (6 bases). Trimming removed 10 bases from V and 1 base from J, with 12 bases in between. The CDR3 runs 13 residues. Germline values: CDR1 MNHNS, CDR2 SASEGT. DNA for the CDR3: TGTGCCACCGGGACTGGGGGCACAGATACGCAGTATTTT. Residues: CATGTGGTDTQYF.

J is TRBJ2-3 and V is TRBV4-3, with a possible D match to TRBD1 (5 bases). CDR1 and CDR2 from the germline V gene are LGHNA and YSLEER. The CDR3 contains 15 residues. Deletions cut 0 bases from V and 0 bases from J, with 7 bases between. The DNA for the CDR3 is TGCGCCAGCAGCCAAGATCCAGGGAGCACAGATACGCAGTATTTT. Encoded protein: CASSQDPGSTDTQYF.

The chain combines TRBV5-1 with TRBJ2-3; D is undetermined. Germline assignment: CDR1 SGHRS and CDR2 YFSETQ. CDR3 size: 12 residues. The V end lost 4 bases, the J end lost 6 bases, and 9 bases lay between the germline ends. The CDR3 loop reads CASSPPDDTQYF. The CDR3 DNA is TGCGCCAGCAGCCCTCCGGATGATACGCAGTATTTT.